A selection of T cell receptor beta chains follows, all from one sample in a study of regulatory T cells in long-lasting Graves disease. TCRdb re-derived calls from the multiplex PCR reads in MiXCR, one entry per CDR3 protein. Of a few hundred thousand distinct CDR3 sequences detected, about 20% appear once; the ten largest clones hold around 13%. Sample: peripheral blood mononuclear cells (PBMCs), taken when the disease was refractory, from a patient treated with antithyroid drugs. The source of these receptors is a female donor with Graves disease. The CDR3 runs from the conserved cysteine through the conserved F or W. Fields, in order: clone size, J gene, D gene, V gene, CDR3 DNA, CDR3 protein. D genes are given only for firm matches. Some rows mark clone size as missing; the rest say once, few, many or name a class of expanded clone.

many,TRBJ1-6,.,TRBV7-2,TGTGCCAGCAGCTTCAGGGAGAGTTCACCCCTCCACTTT,CASSFRESSPLHF
many,TRBJ1-1,.,TRBV7-3,TGTGCCAGCAGCCCCCAAGGGGGTATGAACACTGAAGCTTTCTTT,CASSPQGGMNTEAFF
few,TRBJ1-5,TRBD1,TRBV19,TGTGCCAGTAGTACCCGGACAGGAGGGAATCAGCCCCAGCATTTT,CASSTRTGGNQPQHF
many,TRBJ2-2,.,TRBV12-3/TRBV12-4,TGTGCCAGCAGCTGGGACCTAGGGAACACCGGGGAGCTGTTTTTT,CASSWDLGNTGELFF
many,TRBJ2-7,.,TRBV9,TGTGCCAGCAGCGCCCCGGGACTCTCCTATGAGCAGTACTTC,CASSAPGLSYEQYF
few,TRBJ2-7,.,TRBV6-2/TRBV6-3,TGTGCCAGCAGTGAAGACCCGCTGTCCTGGGCCGAGCAGTACTTC,CASSEDPLSWAEQYF
many,TRBJ2-7,.,TRBV28,TGTGCCAGCAGCGATGTGGGGGTAACAAGGTACGAGCAGTACTTC,CASSDVGVTRYEQYF
.,TRBJ2-4,.,TRBV10-3,TGTGCCATCAGTGAGGAGGGCCTGGGCATTCAGTACTTC,CAISEEGLGIQYF
few,TRBJ1-1,.,TRBV14,TGTGCCAGCAGCCAGGGGGTGGACACTGAAGCTTTCTTT,CASSQGVDTEAFF
many,TRBJ1-2,.,TRBV20-1,TGCAGTGCTCAAACAGCTGGTCGTGGCTACACCTTC,CSAQTAGRGYTF
.,TRBJ2-7,.,TRBV4-1,TGCGCCAGCAGCCAACCCCGTCGGACACAAACGTACGAGCAGTACTTC,CASSQPRRTQTYEQYF
few,TRBJ1-5,.,TRBV6-1,TGTGCCAGCAGTGATAAAGATCTTACCCTCAATCAGCCCCAGCATTTT,CASSDKDLTLNQPQHF
many,TRBJ1-5,TRBD1,TRBV6-1,TGTGCCAGCAGGGGACAGGTCGTTAGCAATCAGCCCCAGCATTTT,CASRGQVVSNQPQHF
.,TRBJ1-1,.,TRBV11-2,TGTGCCAGCAGCCCGGGACCTTTCTCCGGCGGAGCTTTCTTT,CASSPGPFSGGAFF
few,TRBJ2-7,.,TRBV27,TGTGCCAGTACCGCAGGGCCTCCCTACGAGCAGTACTTC,CASTAGPPYEQYF
many,TRBJ1-2,.,TRBV6-1,TGTGCCAGCAGTGAGTACAGGGACTATGGCTACACCTTC,CASSEYRDYGYTF
many,TRBJ1-2,.,TRBV7-3,TGTGCCAGCAGCTTTCTTCGCATCGGCCGGGGCTATGGCTACACCTTC,CASSFLRIGRGYGYTF
.,TRBJ1-4,.,TRBV18,TGTGCCAGCTCACCACCAAACCAGGGAGACAACGAAAAACTGTTTTTT,CASSPPNQGDNEKLFF